Listed here are 24 T cell receptor beta chains from one sample, sequenced in a study of beta chain features in type 1 diabetes (dated by TCRdb to 2017 to 2018). To prepare the library, the immunoSEQ multiplex PCR assay was applied. All of the isolated RNA was reverse transcribed with the High Capacity cDNA Reverse Transcription Kit, so expressed TCRB transcripts were sequenced. What TCRdb holds here is the immuneACCESS table cut down to in-frame rearrangements. Part of the clones is not present; checked against another copy, under half of the missing clones reflect an unresolved V gene, and the others are unexplained. This sample gives 350,000 to 450,000 clones in total; around 15% of them show up just once. Approximately 0.02% of the sample belongs to the ten largest clones. Sequencing was performed on naive CD4+ T cells from blood. Reading the label with the study, this specimen's cell subset or site is: true naive CD4+ T cells. The receptors were gathered from a woman younger than 35 in good health.

V is TRBV19 and J is TRBJ2-7, with no clear D. The CDR3 has 15 residues. Trimming removed 8 bases at V and 5 bases at J, with 22 bases between. Germline CDR1 and CDR2: LNHDA and SQIVND (reference sequence). Written as DNA, the CDR3 is TGTGCCAGTTCTGTCAGCGCCCGATCGTTTCACGAGCAGTACTTC. The encoded protein is CASSVSARSFHEQYF. Using reference TRBV19 and TRBJ2-7 for the parts outside the CDR3, the full variable domain is DGGITQSPKYLFRKEGQNVTLSCEQNLNHDAMYWYRQDPGQGLRLIYYSQIVNDFQKGDIAEGYSVSREKKESFPLTVTSAQKNPTAFYLCASSVSARSFHEQYFGPGTRLTVT.

The V and J genes are TRBV15 and TRBJ1-1; no clear D gene. Trimming cost V 0 bases and J 10 bases, with 12 bases left between them. The CDR3 extends over 13 amino acids. Germline CDR1 and CDR2: LNHNV and YYDKDF (reference sequence). CDR3: CATSRDEGFGAFF. CDR3 DNA: TGTGCCACCAGCAGAGATGAGGGATTTGGAGCTTTCTTT.

The sample holds a few counts of this clone. V is TRBV14 and J is TRBJ2-7; tentative D call: TRBD2 (6 bases). CDR3 length: 15 amino acids. CDR1 and CDR2 (germline): SGHDN, FVKESK. V shed 0 bases and J shed 2 bases, with 11 bases lying between them. The CDR3 protein is CASSQEGGWTYEQYF. The CDR3 DNA follows: TGTGCCAGCAGCCAAGAGGGGGGATGGACCTACGAGCAGTACTTC.

The chain is built from TRBV7-9 and TRBJ1-5; TRBD1 aligns across 7 bases. This CDR3 contains 14 residues. CDR1 SEHNR and CDR2 FQNEAQ come from the germline V gene (reference sequence). V was pared by 5 bases and J by 3 bases, with 4 bases of the junction left unmatched. The CDR3 region has the DNA TGTGCCAGCAGCCTGACAGGGAACAATCAGCCCCAGCATTTT. Translating gives CASSLTGNNQPQHF. The complete variable domain, with remaining parts taken from reference TRBV7-9 and TRBJ1-5, reads DTGVSQNPRHKITKRGQNVTFRCDPISEHNRLYWYRQTLGQGPEFLTYFQNEAQLEKSRLLSDRFSAERPKGSFSTLEIQRTEQGDSAMYLCASSLTGNNQPQHFGDGTRLSIL.

The rearrangement uses TRBV6-5 and TRBJ1-1; D gene unclear. The CDR3 runs 16 residues. Between the trimmed V and J ends, which lost 0 bases and 1 base, there was a span of 12 bases. Germline V lookup: CDR1 MNHEY, CDR2 SVGAGI. The CDR3 is CASSYSRTWSNTEAFF. CDR3 nucleotides: TGTGCCAGCAGTTACTCGAGAACTTGGTCGAACACTGAAGCTTTCTTT.

This clone was detected a few times. The CDR3 DNA follows: TGTGCCTGGACCAGGGGTTATAGCAATCAGCCCCAGCATTTT. Its translation: CAWTRGYSNQPQHF. This chain connects TRBV30 to TRBJ1-5, with D perhaps matching TRBD1 (6 bases). V lost 4 bases and J lost 0, with 10 bases in between. Per germline, CDR1 GTSNPN and CDR2 SVGIG (reference sequence). The CDR3 is made up of 14 amino acids.

This clone was counted a few times. The V gene is TRBV7-2, the J gene TRBJ2-5, with 7 bases matching TRBD1. Germline-derived CDR1 and CDR2 are SGHTA and FQGNSA. This CDR3 contains 14 residues. V was clipped by 6 bases and J by 2 bases; unmatched bases: 6. The CDR3 nucleotides are TGTGCCAGCAGTCTAAGGGGGCAACAAGAGACCCAGTACTTC. Translating it yields CASSLRGQQETQYF.

J is TRBJ1-1 and V is TRBV29-1; 8 nucleotides match TRBD1. CDR3 length: 14 amino acids. Unmatched junction bases numbered 7, after V lost 7 bases and J lost 0 bases. The germline V gene encodes CDR1 SQVTM and CDR2 ANQGSEA. The CDR3 here is CSAVSDRVNTEAFF. In DNA, the CDR3 is TGCAGCGCTGTCTCGGACAGGGTGAACACTGAAGCTTTCTTT. The entire variable domain, with the rest obtained from reference TRBV29-1 and TRBJ1-1, is as follows: SAVISQKPSRDICQRGTSLTIQCQVDSQVTMMFWYRQQPGQSLTLIATANQGSEATYESGFVIDKFPISRPNLTFSTLTVSNMSPEDSSIYLCSAVSDRVNTEAFFGQGTRLTVV.

The V and J genes are TRBV6-5 and TRBJ2-7; 9 bases map to TRBD1. There are 14 residues in the CDR3. CDR1 is MNHEY, CDR2 SVGAGI, per germline. J was trimmed by 4 bases and V by 2 bases; bases with no gene match: 3. CDR3 loop: CASSYRDRDYEQYF. The CDR3, as DNA: TGTGCCAGCAGTTACCGGGACAGGGATTACGAGCAGTACTTC.

This clone was observed a handful of times. CDR3 DNA sequence: TGTGCCAGCAGCTTGGTCCTGGGGCAGCGCACAGATACGCAGTATTTT. As protein: CASSLVLGQRTDTQYF. This chain links TRBV5-6 with TRBJ2-3, with D possibly matching TRBD1 (5 bases). The CDR3 contains 16 residues. CDR1 is SGHDT, CDR2 YYEEEE, per germline. V lost 0 bases to trimming and J lost 1 base, with 12 bases between them.

This clone has only a few counts. The chain recombines TRBV2 with TRBJ2-5; D is possibly TRBD1 (6 bases). This CDR3 comprises 14 residues. Germline V CDR1 and CDR2: SNHLY, FYNNEI. V lost 3 bases, J lost 5 bases, and 13 bases lay in between. This CDR3 reads CASSDNRVRETQYF. CDR3 in DNA: TGTGCCAGCAGTGATAACAGGGTCAGGGAGACCCAGTACTTC. Filled out from reference TRBV2 and TRBJ2-5, the complete variable domain reads EPEVTQTPSHQVTQMGQEVILRCVPISNHLYFYWYRQILGQKVEFLVSFYNNEISEKSEIFDDQFSVERPDGSNFTLKIRSTKLEDSAMYFCASSDNRVRETQYFGPGTRLLVL.

On this clone: Other DNA sequences within the sample encode an identical CDR3. This chain joins TRBV7-2 and TRBJ2-5, with TRBD2 matching 8 bases. CDR1 is SGHTA and CDR2 is FQGNSA in the germline V gene. This CDR3 comprises 14 residues. The V gene end was trimmed by 3 bases and the J gene end by 5 bases; junction bases not matched to a gene: 5. CDR3 loop: CASSLAGGGETQYF. CDR3 nucleotide sequence: TGTGCCAGCAGCTTGGCGGGAGGAGGCGAGACCCAGTACTTC.

This clone was counted only a few times. This chain uses TRBV2 with TRBJ2-2, with 7 bases identical to TRBD1. The germline CDR1 and CDR2 sequences are SNHLY and FYNNEI. V gave up 4 bases and J gave up 3 bases; unmatched junction bases: 5. The CDR3 is 15 amino acids. CDR3 region: CASSVRQGDTGELFF. In nucleotides, the CDR3 is TGTGCCAGCAGTGTTAGACAGGGTGACACCGGGGAGCTGTTTTTT.

The gene calls are TRBV11-2 and TRBJ1-2; the match to TRBD1 covers 8 bases. Per germline, CDR1 SGHAT and CDR2 FQNNGV. V lost 5 bases and J lost 4; bases outside the gene matches: 9. CDR3 length: 15 residues. The CDR3 loop is CASSLGQGDLYGYTF. CDR3 DNA: TGTGCCAGCAGCCTTGGACAGGGAGACCTCTATGGCTACACCTTC. Full variable domain (outside the CDR3, taken from reference TRBV11-2 and TRBJ1-2): EAGVAQSPRYKIIEKRQSVAFWCNPISGHATLYWYQQILGQGPKLLIQFQNNGVVDDSQLPKDRFSAERLKGVDSTLKIQPAKLEDSAVYLCASSLGQGDLYGYTFGSGTRLTVV.

The chain joins TRBV19 to TRBJ1-5; 9 positions match TRBD1. This CDR3 is 14 amino acids long. The V segment lost 5 bases and the J segment 5 bases; nucleotides outside the gene matches: 4. Germline V lookup: CDR1 LNHDA, CDR2 SQIVND (reference sequence). The CDR3: CASSETGGHQPQHF. In nucleotides, the CDR3 is TGTGCCAGTAGTGAGACAGGGGGGCATCAGCCCCAGCATTTT.

The rearrangement uses TRBV6-6 and TRBJ2-7; 7 bases are shared with TRBD2. CDR3 size: 16 residues. V dropped 3 bases and J dropped 5; count of bases not matched to a gene: 13. Germline V lookup: CDR1 MNHNY, CDR2 SVGAGI (reference sequence). CDR3 sequence: CASSYKVVGGRDEQYF. DNA for the CDR3: TGTGCCAGCAGTTATAAGGTCGTGGGAGGGCGCGACGAGCAGTACTTC.

CDR3 residues: CSVTDRGIETQYF. The CDR3 coding sequence is TGCAGCGTCACTGACAGGGGTATAGAGACCCAGTACTTC. The chain couples TRBV29-1 to TRBJ2-5; TRBD1 matches 8 bases. J was trimmed by 4 bases and V by 6 bases; bases with no gene match: 7. This CDR3 is 13 amino acids long. CDR1 SQVTM and CDR2 ANQGSEA come from the germline V gene.

This chain joins TRBV2 and TRBJ1-4, with 9 positions matching TRBD1. Germline CDR1 and CDR2: SNHLY and FYNNEI. There are 15 residues in the CDR3. V shed 7 bases, J shed 7 bases, and the junction held 10 bases outside the gene matches. The CDR3 nucleotides are TGTGCCAGCACCTTATTACAGGGGGCTGGTGAAAAACTGTTTTTT. It is translated as CASTLLQGAGEKLFF.

V gene TRBV27 combines with J gene TRBJ2-7; D perhaps matches TRBD2 (6 bases). The CDR3 sequence is 14 residues long. V was clipped by 5 bases and J by 6 bases, with 17 bases between them. Germline CDR1 and CDR2: MNHEY and SMNVEV (reference sequence). Here the CDR3 DNA reads TGTGCCAGCAGTCCTCGACTAGTAACTTTCGAGCAGTACTTC. It codes for CASSPRLVTFEQYF.

V gene TRBV9 combines with J gene TRBJ1-2, with D perhaps matching TRBD1 (5 bases). The CDR3 is 15 residues long. Trimming pared 4 bases from V and 9 bases from J, leaving 22 bases between. Germline lookup yields CDR1 SGDLS and CDR2 YYNGEE. CDR3 sequence reads: CASSLTWGEGGSYTF. The CDR3 bases are TGTGCCAGCAGCTTGACCTGGGGGGAAGGAGGGAGCTACACCTTC. Supplemented by reference TRBV9 and TRBJ1-2, the full variable domain reads DSGVTQTPKHLITATGQRVTLRCSPRSGDLSVYWYQQSLDQGLQFLIQYYNGEERAKGNILERFSAQQFPDLHSELNLSSLELGDSALYFCASSLTWGEGGSYTFGSGTRLTVV.

This clone showed up just a few times. The chain uses TRBV7-9 and TRBJ2-1, with TRBD2 identical over 9 bases. Germline CDR1 and CDR2: SEHNR and FQNEAQ (reference sequence). The V and J ends lost 2 bases and 6 bases, in that order; junction bases with no gene match: 2. The CDR3 totals 14 residues. CDR3 DNA: TGTGCCAGCAGCTTACCTAGCGGGACCAATGAGCAGTTCTTC. This gives the protein CASSLPSGTNEQFF.

The chain couples TRBV29-1 to TRBJ1-1; 7 nucleotides agree with TRBD1. Unmatched junction bases numbered 11, after V lost 6 bases and J lost 7 bases. In germline, CDR1 is SQVTM, CDR2 ANQGSEA. The CDR3 is made up of 13 amino acids. The CDR3 is CSVAQGISGEAFF. In DNA, the CDR3 is TGCAGCGTCGCACAGGGGATTTCGGGTGAAGCTTTCTTT.

This clone was recorded a few times. The chain is built from TRBV7-9 and TRBJ2-5; D may be TRBD1 (6 bases). CDR1 and CDR2 from the germline V gene are SEHNR and FQNEAQ (reference sequence). The CDR3 contains 14 residues. V dropped 5 bases and J dropped 5 bases, with 15 bases sitting between them. The CDR3 DNA follows: TGTGCCAGCAGCGGTACAGGGACACGGGAGACCCAGTACTTC. It translates to CASSGTGTRETQYF.

This clone was observed a handful of times. The chain is built from TRBV9 and TRBJ2-1; 10 bases are a match to TRBD2. V dropped 3 bases and J dropped 4; count of bases not matched to a gene: 10. CDR1 is SGDLS and CDR2 is YYNGEE in the germline V gene. The CDR3 has 17 amino acids. The CDR3 loop is CASSAQGGAGGYNEQFF. The CDR3 coding sequence is TGTGCCAGCAGCGCCCAAGGTGGAGCGGGAGGGTACAATGAGCAGTTCTTC.